A selection of T cell receptor beta chains follows, all from one sample in a study of blood T cell repertoires in COVID-19. The table came from immunoSEQ multiplex PCR; TCRdb's copy has only in-frame clones and leaves some out. The data show some 210,000 clones, about four fifths seen once. The sample comprised peripheral blood. The receptors come from a woman aged 70 to 79 with active or convalescent COVID-19. The CDR3 runs from the conserved cysteine through the conserved F or W. The D gene is left open where the match is weak. Only some rows state a clone size, as once, few, many or a class for expanded clones.

d_gene	j_gene	abundance	v_gene	CDR3aa
TRBD1	TRBJ1-2	.	TRBV30	CAWRPGQGIYGYTF
.	TRBJ2-5	.	TRBV5-1	CASSLASETQYF
TRBD2	TRBJ2-5	once	TRBV5-1	CASSLLPGLAGVTQKWETQYF
.	TRBJ1-1	.	TRBV6-5	CASGRSRDSEAFF
.	TRBJ2-6	.	TRBV28	CASRQGGGANVLTF
TRBD1	TRBJ2-7	.	TRBV11-2	CASSRGTASYEQYF
TRBD1	TRBJ2-2	.	TRBV24-1	CATSVYTGGVGELFF
TRBD2	TRBJ2-7	.	TRBV11-2	CASSLGTSGFYEQYF
.	TRBJ2-1	.	TRBV18	CASSPLHADNEQFF
.	TRBJ2-1	.	TRBV28	CASSLASPLGEQFF
.	TRBJ1-3	.	TRBV15	CATSRLGANGNTIYF
TRBD2	TRBJ2-1	.	TRBV7-9	CASSSPGLAHNEQFF
TRBD1	TRBJ1-4	.	TRBV19	CASTPGQGGEKLFF
.	TRBJ2-7	.	TRBV27	CASSLSRGREQYF
.	TRBJ1-2	.	TRBV25-1	CASSGNRVDGYTF
.	TRBJ2-2	few	TRBV7-9	CASSRGGAGELFF
.	TRBJ1-1	.	TRBV23-1	CASSREPRTENTEAFF
TRBD1	TRBJ2-1	.	TRBV2	CASRRQGAVNEQFF
TRBD2	TRBJ2-1	once	TRBV7-3	CASSLGLAGNEQFF